Shown below are 14 T cell receptor beta chains from a single sample sequenced in a study of cytomegalovirus exposure and HLA in healthy donors. The PCR made use of 60 Vbeta and 13 Jbeta primers. TCRdb keeps only in-frame clones here, not all; method: immunoSEQ multiplex PCR. The table shows roughly 220,000 clones, with almost 70% occurring only once. Input material: PBMCs. The source is a man aged 35-49 years in good health and CMV-seropositive.

The chain uses TRBV5-1 and TRBJ2-3; D perhaps matches TRBD1 (5 bases). Looked up from germline, CDR1 is SGHRS and CDR2 is YFSETQ. V was shortened by 6 bases and J by 4 bases, with 18 bases between the two germline ends. The CDR3 has 15 residues. The CDR3 nucleotides read TGCGCCAGCACACCTCAGGGATCCCCACCAGATACGCAGTATTTT. Translation gives CASTPQGSPPDTQYF.

This chain links TRBV11-3 with TRBJ2-3, with 8 bases identical to TRBD2. The germline CDR1 and CDR2 sequences are SGHNT and YENEEA. There are 15 residues in the CDR3. The V segment lost 1 base and the J segment 4 bases; nucleotides outside the gene matches: 4. CDR3 nucleotide sequence: TGTGCCAGCAGCTTAGCACGGGGGGGTTCAGATACGCAGTATTTT. Protein: CASSLARGGSDTQYF.

This clone was found once. The V call is TRBV6-5, the J call TRBJ1-2, with TRBD1 as a possible D gene (5 bases). Germline CDR1 and CDR2: MNHEY and SVGAGI. This CDR3 is built from 14 residues. Trimming removed 5 bases at V and 4 bases at J, with 14 bases between. The DNA for the CDR3 is TGTGCCAGCAGTCTACGCGGGACGGGCTATGGCTACACCTTC. This translates into CASSLRGTGYGYTF.

This clone appeared once. The chain recombines TRBV4-1 with TRBJ2-7; 9 nucleotides agree with TRBD2. V gave up 1 base and J gave up 3 bases; unmatched junction bases: 10. This CDR3 region has 17 residues. Germline V gene sequence: CDR1 MGHRA, CDR2 YSYEKL. The CDR3 sequence: CASSQVPSLAGNYEQYF. The DNA of the CDR3 is TGCGCCAGCAGCCAAGTCCCGAGTCTAGCGGGGAACTACGAGCAGTACTTC.

This rearrangement joins TRBV6-4 to TRBJ1-1, with D tentatively TRBD1 (5 bases). The germline CDR1 and CDR2 sequences are MRHNA and SNTAGT. This CDR3 is 14 amino acids long. The V end was cut by 4 bases, the J end by 6 bases, with 15 bases between. CDR3 sequence: CASSAFSSGAEAFF. DNA of the CDR3: TGTGCCAGCAGTGCCTTTTCTTCGGGGGCTGAAGCTTTCTTT.

This clone occurred a few times. The V call is TRBV9, the J call TRBJ1-4; a possible D gene is TRBD1 (5 bases). The CDR3 length is 16 residues. V was shortened by 0 bases and J by 4 bases, with 13 bases between the two germline ends. Germline V lookup: CDR1 SGDLS, CDR2 YYNGEE. Here the CDR3 reads CASSVATGGYNEKLFF. The CDR3 DNA reads as TGTGCCAGCAGCGTAGCTACGGGGGGTTATAATGAAAAACTGTTTTTT.

This rearrangement joins TRBV13 to TRBJ2-5; D is uncertain. The J call may be faulty, since TRBJ2-7 better matches the DNA end. Germline CDR1 PRHDT, CDR2 FYEKMQ (reference sequence). The CDR3 extends over 15 amino acids. CDR3 DNA sequence: TGTGCCAGCAGCTTAAGACCTACTATTGCCTACGAGCAGTACTTC. This codes for CASSLRPTIAYEQYF.

This chain links TRBV9 with TRBJ1-2, with TRBD1 matching 8 bases. Trimming removed 2 bases from V and 8 bases from J; junction bases left unmatched: 8. Germline V lookup: CDR1 SGDLS, CDR2 YYNGEE. The length of the CDR3 is 14 residues. This CDR3 reads CASSVDGTGWGYTF. The CDR3 DNA is TGTGCCAGCAGCGTCGACGGGACAGGTTGGGGCTACACCTTC.

In its sample, this clone was seen a few times. V is TRBV6-1 and J is TRBJ1-5; D not resolved. Trimming removed 1 base from V and 2 bases from J, with 9 bases in between. The germline gives CDR1 MNHNS, CDR2 SASEGT. The CDR3 runs 15 residues. CDR3 DNA sequence: TGTGCCAGCAGTGAAGACGGGATTGGCAATCAGCCCCAGCATTTT. Protein product: CASSEDGIGNQPQHF.

The V and J genes are TRBV2 and TRBJ2-7; tentatively, D is TRBD1 (5 bases). The ends were cut back, 8 bases at V and 6 bases at J, with 17 bases in the middle. The CDR3 contains 13 residues. Germline V gene lookup returns CDR1 SNHLY and CDR2 FYNNEI. The CDR3 is CASGSAGSREQYF. In DNA, the CDR3 is TGTGCCAGCGGGTCGGCAGGGTCGCGCGAGCAGTACTTC.

In its sample, this clone was seen once. This sequence joins TRBV13 and TRBJ2-1, with 8 bases lining up with TRBD2. The length of the CDR3 is 16 residues. Germline trimming cut 3 bases from V and 5 bases from J; bases unmatched to any gene: 9. Germline V gives CDR1 PRHDT, CDR2 FYEKMQ (reference sequence). The CDR3: CASSLPAGGRNNEQFF. The CDR3, as DNA: TGTGCCAGCAGCTTGCCTGCGGGGGGCCGAAACAATGAGCAGTTCTTC.

This chain joins TRBV6-5 and TRBJ2-7; D is unresolved. The CDR3 consists of 14 residues. Looked up from germline, CDR1 is MNHEY and CDR2 is SVGAGI. V was cut by 2 bases and J by 2 bases, with 10 bases left in between. The CDR3 nucleotides are TGTGCCAGCAGTTACGGTACGGTACCCTACGAGCAGTACTTC. It yields the protein CASSYGTVPYEQYF.

This sequence joins TRBV7-2 and TRBJ1-2, with TRBD1 matching 8 bases. Germline CDR1 is SGHTA and CDR2 is FQGNSA. The CDR3 has 18 residues. The V and J ends lost 3 bases and 8 bases, in that order; junction bases with no gene match: 20. The CDR3 protein is CASSFSSGGRGLEGGYTF. CDR3 in DNA: TGTGCCAGCAGCTTCTCATCCGGAGGCAGGGGGCTGGAGGGAGGCTACACCTTC.

Regarding this clone: Other nucleotide sequences in the sample specify the same CDR3. This chain joins TRBV5-1 and TRBJ2-3; a weak D match, TRBD1 (5 bases). V was cut by 0 bases and J by 0 bases, with 5 bases left in between. Per germline, CDR1 SGHRS and CDR2 YFSETQ. The CDR3 is 14 amino acids. DNA of the CDR3: TGCGCCAGCAGCTTGGCAGGGAGCACAGATACGCAGTATTTT. Protein sequence: CASSLAGSTDTQYF.